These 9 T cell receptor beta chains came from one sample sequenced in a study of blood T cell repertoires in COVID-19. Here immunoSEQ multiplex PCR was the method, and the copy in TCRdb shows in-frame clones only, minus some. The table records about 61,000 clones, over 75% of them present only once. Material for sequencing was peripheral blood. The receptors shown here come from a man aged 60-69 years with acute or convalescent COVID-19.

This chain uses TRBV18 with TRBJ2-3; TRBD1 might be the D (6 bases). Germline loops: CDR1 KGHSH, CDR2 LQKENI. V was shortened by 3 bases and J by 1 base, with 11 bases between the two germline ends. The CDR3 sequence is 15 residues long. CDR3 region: CASSPSPGGTDTQYF. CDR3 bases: TGTGCCAGCTCACCGAGCCCAGGGGGCACAGATACGCAGTATTTT.

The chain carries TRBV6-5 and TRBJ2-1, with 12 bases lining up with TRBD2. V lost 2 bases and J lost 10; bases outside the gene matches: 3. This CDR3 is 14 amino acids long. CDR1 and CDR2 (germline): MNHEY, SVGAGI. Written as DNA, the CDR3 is TGTGCCAGCAGTTACCGAACTAGCGGGGGGGAGCAGTTCTTC. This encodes CASSYRTSGGEQFF.

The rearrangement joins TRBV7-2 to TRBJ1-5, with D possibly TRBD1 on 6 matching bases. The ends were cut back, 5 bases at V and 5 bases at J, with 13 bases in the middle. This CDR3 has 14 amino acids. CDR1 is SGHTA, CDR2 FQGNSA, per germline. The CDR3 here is CASSGQPGDQPQHF. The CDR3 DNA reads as TGTGCCAGCAGCGGACAGCCAGGGGATCAGCCCCAGCATTTT.

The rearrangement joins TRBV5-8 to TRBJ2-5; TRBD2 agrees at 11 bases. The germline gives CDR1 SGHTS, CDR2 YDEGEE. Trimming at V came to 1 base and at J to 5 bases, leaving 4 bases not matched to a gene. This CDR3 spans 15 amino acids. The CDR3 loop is CASSLLAGGVETQYF. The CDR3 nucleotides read TGTGCCAGCAGCTTGCTAGCGGGGGGTGTGGAGACCCAGTACTTC.

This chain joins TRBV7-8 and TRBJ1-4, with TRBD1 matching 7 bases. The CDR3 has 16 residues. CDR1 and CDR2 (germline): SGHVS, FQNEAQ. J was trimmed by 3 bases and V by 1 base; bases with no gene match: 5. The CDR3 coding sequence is TGTGCCAGCAGCTTAGGGTACGGGACAGCTAATGAAAAACTGTTTTTT. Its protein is CASSLGYGTANEKLFF.

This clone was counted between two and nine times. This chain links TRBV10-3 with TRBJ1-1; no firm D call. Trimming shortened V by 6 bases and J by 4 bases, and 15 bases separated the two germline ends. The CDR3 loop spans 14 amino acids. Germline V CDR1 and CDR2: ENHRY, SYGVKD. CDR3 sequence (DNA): TGTGCCATCAGGAGCCTGGGAGGAAGCACTGAAGCTTTCTTT. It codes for CAIRSLGGSTEAFF.

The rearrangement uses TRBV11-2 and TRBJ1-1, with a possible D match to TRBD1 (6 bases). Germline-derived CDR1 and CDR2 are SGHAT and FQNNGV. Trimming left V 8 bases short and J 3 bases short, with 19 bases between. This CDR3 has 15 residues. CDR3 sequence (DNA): TGTGCCAGCCGAACGGGGGGCAGGGTGGACACTGAAGCTTTCTTT. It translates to CASRTGGRVDTEAFF.

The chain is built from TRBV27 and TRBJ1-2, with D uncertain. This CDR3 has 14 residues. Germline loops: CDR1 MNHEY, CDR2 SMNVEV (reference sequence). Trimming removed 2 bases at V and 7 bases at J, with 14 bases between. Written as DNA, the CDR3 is TGTGCCAGCAGTTTAACAGCCCTTCGGGGTGGCTACACCTTC. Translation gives CASSLTALRGGYTF.

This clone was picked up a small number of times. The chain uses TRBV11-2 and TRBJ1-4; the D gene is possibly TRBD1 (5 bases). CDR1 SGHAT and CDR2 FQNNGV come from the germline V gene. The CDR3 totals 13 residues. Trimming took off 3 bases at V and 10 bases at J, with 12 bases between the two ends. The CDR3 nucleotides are TGTGCCAGCAGCTTCCACCAGGGTGGAAAACTGTTTTTT. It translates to CASSFHQGGKLFF. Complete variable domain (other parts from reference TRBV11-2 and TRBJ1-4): EAGVAQSPRYKIIEKRQSVAFWCNPISGHATLYWYQQILGQGPKLLIQFQNNGVVDDSQLPKDRFSAERLKGVDSTLKIQPAKLEDSAVYLCASSFHQGGKLFFGSGTQLSVL.